Below, one TCR beta chain is given with its context. Its antigen is as yet unknown. The germline CDR1 and CDR2 sequences are KGHSH and LQKENI. The CDR3 is 16 amino acids. V trimming: 3 bases; J trimming: 5 bases; junction bases outside the gene matches: 11. The sample comes from a study of shared clonotypes between healthy human individuals. In the study overall: Per donor, CD8 memory used one plate, CD8 naive used two, CD4 memory used three and CD4 naive used three. The study, taken as a whole, reports: Among non-shared clonotypes, generation probabilities were lower than among those shared by all four donors. Sample collection involved blood only; tissue repertoires are likely different.

Donors had no recently reported acute infections or vaccinations and were HIV-negative. TCRdb keeps only in-frame clones here, not all; method: immunoSEQ multiplex PCR. The sample contains under 750,000 clones, 72% of which appear only once. The chain is built from TRBV18 and TRBJ2-7; TRBD1 aligns across 9 bases. The TCR sequence derives from a woman between 25 and 40 years old in good health. Material: memory CD4+ T cells sorted from blood. This sample's subset: CD45RA-negative fraction. The CDR3 region has the DNA TGTGCCAGCTCACCCTCGGTAACAGGGGGCACGGACGAGCAGTACTTC. It yields the protein CASSPSVTGGTDEQYF.